The present T cell receptor beta chain was sequenced within a study of regulatory T cells in long-lasting Graves disease. Building the TCR beta libraries relied on iRepertoire HTBI primers, and CDR3 regions underwent Arm-PCR. TCRdb reprocessed the multiplex PCR reads via MiXCR and lists one record per CDR3 protein. The table has over 500,000 distinct CDR3 sequences, about 16% seen once. This clonotype was found many times. The time point denotes: newly diagnosed GD, antithyroid drugs for less than 3 months. PBMC RNA was the source of the TCR library. Trimming took 2 bases from V and 8 from J; bases not matched to a gene: 4. This CDR3 region has 15 residues. Germline V gene data show CDR1 as KGHSH and CDR2 as LQKENI. In addition, the sample was reused for a study of T cells in Graves' hyperthyroidism and ophthalmopathy.

Here the sequenced sample was peripheral blood mononuclear cells (PBMCs), taken at new diagnosis, from a patient treated with antithyroid drugs. This clonotype originated in a man aged 18 to 29 with Graves disease. The chain joins TRBV18 to TRBJ2-1, with 12 nucleotides matching TRBD1. The CDR3 sequence is CASSPRGQGADEQFF. DNA for the CDR3: TGTGCCAGCTCACCAAGGGGACAGGGGGCAGATGAGCAGTTCTTC.